This is a list of T cell receptor beta chains from one sample in a study of OX40 agonist ivuxolimab in advanced cancers. Sequencing was performed with immunoSEQ multiplex PCR; in TCRdb, only in-frame clones are kept and a portion is missing. The sample has some 86,000 clones, 70% to 90% seen once; the top ten hold 3% to 4.5%. Sequenced here: CD4+ or CD8+ T cells sorted from blood, sampled in a trial of the OX40 agonist ivuxolimab. These receptors were taken from an adult with an advanced solid tumor such as melanoma, head and neck, liver or kidney cancer. The CDR3 runs from the conserved cysteine through the conserved F or W. D genes are given only for firm matches. Only some rows state a clone size, as once, few, many or a class for expanded clones.

TRBD2,TRBJ2-3,TRBV13,.,CASSLGLAGSTDTQYF,TGTGCCAGCAGCTTAGGACTAGCGGGATCCACAGATACGCAGTATTTT
.,TRBJ1-1,TRBV11-1,.,CASSSLGPRQVWNTEAFF,TGTGCCAGCAGCTCCTTAGGGCCGAGACAGGTCTGGAACACTGAAGCTTTCTTT
TRBD1,TRBJ2-6,TRBV29-1,.,CSVRDSELAGANVLTF,TGCAGCGTCCGGGACAGTGAACTAGCTGGGGCCAACGTCCTGACTTTC
.,TRBJ2-7,TRBV21-1,.,CASMGQGYYEQYF,TGTGCCAGCATGGGACAGGGGTATTACGAGCAGTACTTC
.,TRBJ2-3,TRBV11-3,once,CASSSLLDTQYF,TGTGCCAGCAGCTCCCTTCTGGATACGCAGTATTTT
.,TRBJ1-6,TRBV27,.,CASSTGTLNLHF,TGTGCCAGCAGTACCGGGACCTTAAACCTCCACTTT
.,TRBJ2-2,TRBV14,.,CASSQDGGRELFF,TGTGCCAGCAGCCAAGACGGGGGCCGGGAGCTGTTTTTT
.,TRBJ2-7,TRBV11-3,.,CASSKDRTDYEQYF,TGTGCCAGCAGCAAAGACCGAACAGACTACGAGCAGTACTTC
TRBD1,TRBJ2-4,TRBV11-2,.,CASSPQGMAKNIQYF,TGTGCCAGCAGCCCACAGGGGATGGCCAAAAACATTCAGTACTTC
TRBD1,TRBJ1-1,TRBV30,few,CAGTGDNTEAFF,TGTGCCGGGACAGGAGATAACACTGAAGCTTTCTTT
TRBD2,TRBJ2-3,TRBV19,.,CASSISSGRFTDTQYF,TGTGCCAGTAGTATATCTAGCGGGAGGTTCACAGATACGCAGTATTTT
.,TRBJ2-7,TRBV18,.,CASSPSGHYSYEQYF,TGTGCCAGCTCACCGAGCGGGCATTACTCCTACGAGCAGTACTTC
.,TRBJ1-6,TRBV7-9,.,CASSSFPGASSPLHF,TGTGCCAGCAGCTCCTTTCCGGGGGCGTCTTCACCCCTCCACTTT
.,TRBJ2-1,TRBV19,.,CASSPRRHGEQFF,TGTGCCAGTAGTCCCCGACGGCATGGTGAGCAGTTCTTC
.,TRBJ2-7,TRBV4-3,.,CASSQDQGRVYEQYF,TGCGCCAGCAGCCAAGACCAGGGTAGGGTCTACGAGCAGTACTTC
TRBD2,TRBJ2-5,TRBV30,few,CAWTLGGVGEETQYF,TGTGCCTGGACCCTGGGGGGGGTTGGGGAAGAGACCCAGTACTTC
.,TRBJ1-1,TRBV20-1,once,CSARDEGEAFF,TGCAGTGCTAGAGATGAGGGTGAAGCTTTCTTT
.,TRBJ2-6,TRBV11-3,.,CASSLPWPSSGANVLTF,TGTGCCAGCAGCTTACCCTGGCCGAGCTCTGGGGCCAACGTCCTGACTTTC
TRBD2,TRBJ2-2,TRBV28,.,CASRTSGSEAGELFF,TGTGCCAGCAGGACAAGCGGGAGTGAAGCCGGGGAGCTGTTTTTT
.,TRBJ2-2,TRBV5-4,.,CASSLSPNLHTGELFF,TGTGCCAGCAGCTTGTCGCCAAATTTACACACCGGGGAGCTGTTTTTT
.,TRBJ1-1,TRBV5-5,.,CASSLGFGSMNTEAFF,TGTGCCAGCAGCTTGGGATTCGGCAGCATGAACACTGAAGCTTTCTTT
.,TRBJ2-6,TRBV27,.,CASTLVSGANVLTF,TGTGCCAGCACCCTAGTCTCTGGGGCCAACGTCCTGACTTTC
.,TRBJ2-5,TRBV6-6,.,CASSRRGREETQYF,TGTGCCAGCAGTCGCCGGGGCAGGGAGGAGACCCAGTACTTC
.,TRBJ2-7,TRBV4-3,.,CASSQVVSSEQYF,TGCGCCAGCAGCCAAGTGGTCTCAAGCGAGCAGTACTTC
TRBD2,TRBJ2-5,TRBV10-1,.,CASSPRGSGFQETQYF,TGCGCCAGCAGTCCCCGGGGTAGCGGGTTCCAAGAGACCCAGTACTTC
.,TRBJ2-7,TRBV6-6,.,CASGGPGSSYEQYF,TGTGCCAGCGGAGGTCCAGGGAGCTCCTACGAGCAGTACTTC
.,TRBJ1-5,TRBV7-9,.,CASSRWNSQPQHF,TGTGCCAGCAGCCGTTGGAATAGTCAGCCCCAGCATTTT
TRBD1,TRBJ2-2,TRBV5-1,.,CASSPGPRGKSGELFF,TGCGCCAGCAGCCCCGGACCCAGGGGGAAATCCGGGGAGCTGTTTTTT
TRBD1,TRBJ2-7,TRBV11-2,once,CASSLTGGYEQYF,TGTGCCAGCAGCTTGACAGGGGGCTACGAGCAGTACTTC
.,TRBJ2-7,TRBV2,.,CASSEDGTGHGSEQYF,TGTGCCAGCAGTGAAGACGGTACAGGACATGGATCCGAGCAGTACTTC
.,TRBJ2-5,TRBV7-9,once,CASSSLRGLGETQYF,TGTGCCAGCAGCTCTCTACGGGGTCTGGGGGAGACCCAGTACTTC